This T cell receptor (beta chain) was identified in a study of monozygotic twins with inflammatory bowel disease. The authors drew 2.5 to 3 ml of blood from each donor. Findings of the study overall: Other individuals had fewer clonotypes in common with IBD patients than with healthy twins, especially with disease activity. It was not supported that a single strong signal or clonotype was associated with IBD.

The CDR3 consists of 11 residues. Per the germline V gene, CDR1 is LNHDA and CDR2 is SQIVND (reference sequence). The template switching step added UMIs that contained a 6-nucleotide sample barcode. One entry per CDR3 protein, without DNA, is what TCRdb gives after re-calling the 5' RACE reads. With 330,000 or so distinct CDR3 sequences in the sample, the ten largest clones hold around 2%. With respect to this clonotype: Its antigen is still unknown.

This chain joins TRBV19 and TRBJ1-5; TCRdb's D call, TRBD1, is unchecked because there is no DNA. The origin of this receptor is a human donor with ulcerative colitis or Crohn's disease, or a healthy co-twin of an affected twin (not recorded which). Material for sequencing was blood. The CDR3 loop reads CASSIGTDTHF.